This TCR beta chain was profiled in a study of Graves' ophthalmopathy and Graves' hyperthyroidism. The CDR3 totals 19 residues. Germline V gene data show CDR1 as PRHDT and CDR2 as FYEKMQ (reference sequence). V trimming: 4 bases; J trimming: 3 bases; junction bases outside the gene matches: 21. RNA transcripts provided the template for amplifying TCR beta CDR3 regions. The authors performed first-round RT-PCR with HTBI primers and then a second-round multiplex PCR. TCRdb re-analysed the multiplex PCR reads in MiXCR, keeping a single row per CDR3 protein. In the table there are around 1.1 million distinct CDR3 sequences, less than 45% of which are singletons.

The TCR comes from an adult man with Graves' hyperthyroidism. Sequencing was performed on peripheral blood or thyroid tissue (not recorded which). The rearrangement joins TRBV13 to TRBJ2-7; 7 bases line up with TRBD2. The CDR3: CASSSLEGGDAGASYEQYF. The DNA of the CDR3 is TGTGCCAGCAGCTCATTAGAGGGTGGGGATGCGGGAGCCAGCTACGAGCAGTACTTC.